This T cell receptor (beta chain) was sequenced during a study of T cell repertoires in cytomegalovirus infection. Study-wide background: Public TCR beta signatures were indicative of both CMV infection and a matching HLA type.

Points from the study as a whole: CMV-specific TCR beta clonotypes restricted by HLA-C were the ones dominating the ex vivo response. Summed frequency of public TCR beta families distinguished CMV carriers with the relevant HLA.

A remark on this clonotype: Its target is not known.

This CDR3 has 16 amino acids. Germline V CDR1 and CDR2: LNHDA, SQIVND (reference sequence). The V gene end was trimmed by 0 bases and the J gene end by 10 bases; junction bases not matched to a gene: 9. MiXCR, run by TCRdb on the reads, gives a single entry per CDR3 protein. In the table there are more than 90,000 distinct CDR3 sequences, around a tenth of which are singletons. Sequenced material: PBMCs, sequenced either directly or after in vitro stimulation (not recorded which). The rearrangement joins TRBV19 to TRBJ2-1; 10 nucleotides match TRBD2. This receptor was obtained from a human donor in good health (CMV status not recorded). Some clones in this sample may be carry-over from other donors' samples. The CDR3 loop reads CASSIDLASGSLEQFF. The CDR3 DNA reads as TGTGCCAGTAGTATAGATCTGGCTAGCGGGAGTTTGGAGCAGTTCTTC.